This entry lists 15 T cell receptor beta chains sequenced from one sample in a study of cytomegalovirus exposure and HLA in healthy donors. PCR employed 60 Vbeta and 13 Jbeta primers. Assay: immunoSEQ multiplex PCR; the TCRdb copy retains only in-frame clones and omits some. The sample lists about 93,000 clones; 55% to 70% were seen once. The sequenced sample was PBMCs. Receptors originate from a boy younger than 18 in good health and CMV-seropositive.

J is TRBJ2-1 and V is TRBV28; 7 bases are shared with TRBD1. Germline V CDR1 and CDR2: MDHEN, SYDVKM. Germline trimming cut 3 bases from V and 2 bases from J; bases unmatched to any gene: 1. The CDR3 length is 14 residues. In DNA form, the CDR3 reads TGTGCCAGCAGTTTTCAGGGGGCCTACAATGAGCAGTTCTTC. This codes for CASSFQGAYNEQFF.

The V call is TRBV7-2, the J call TRBJ1-4; TRBD1 might be the D (5 bases). CDR1 SGHTA and CDR2 FQGNSA come from the germline V gene. The CDR3 is made up of 17 amino acids. V shed 1 base and J shed 2 bases, with 14 bases lying between them. This chain's CDR3 is CASSLVGRALTNEKLFF. Here the CDR3 DNA reads TGTGCCAGCAGCTTAGTGGGGCGTGCATTGACTAATGAAAAACTGTTTTTT.

This clone has more than one count but fewer than ten. The V call is TRBV5-1, the J call TRBJ2-7, with 9 bases matching TRBD2. The CDR3 runs to 15 residues. With 0 bases clipped from V and 6 bases from J, the junction kept 7 bases outside the gene matches. From germline, CDR1 is SGHRS and CDR2 YFSETQ. CDR3 region: CASSLEGSGRTEQYF. The DNA of the CDR3 is TGCGCCAGCAGCTTGGAGGGTAGCGGGAGAACCGAGCAGTACTTC.

This clone was seen only a few times. The chain is built from TRBV5-1 and TRBJ2-6, with a tentative D call TRBD1 (5 bases). Germline loops: CDR1 SGHRS, CDR2 YFSETQ. Trimming shortened V by 2 bases and J by 0 bases, and 12 bases separated the two germline ends. There are 17 residues in the CDR3. The CDR3 DNA sequence: TGCGCCAGCAGCTTTATCCAGGGTTTCTCTGGGGCCAACGTCCTGACTTTC. It encodes CASSFIQGFSGANVLTF.

J is TRBJ2-2 and V is TRBV5-1; D is unclear. The length of the CDR3 is 12 residues. Per germline, CDR1 SGHRS and CDR2 YFSETQ. Trimming removed 2 bases from V and 7 bases from J, with 6 bases in between. In DNA form, the CDR3 reads TGCGCCAGCAGCTTTGCGTACGGGGAGCTGTTTTTT. This encodes CASSFAYGELFF.

The chain employs TRBV15 and TRBJ2-1; 8 positions agree with TRBD1. The CDR3 runs 16 residues. Germline trimming cut 4 bases from V and 0 bases from J; bases unmatched to any gene: 5. Germline assignment: CDR1 LNHNV and CDR2 YYDKDF (reference sequence). The CDR3 sequence is CATSKDRASSYNEQFF. The CDR3 nucleotides are TGTGCCACCAGCAAGGACAGGGCGAGCTCCTACAATGAGCAGTTCTTC.

In its sample, this clone was seen once. The chain couples TRBV4-3 to TRBJ2-3; D might be TRBD2 (7 bases). Trimming removed 0 bases at V and 5 bases at J, with 12 bases between. This CDR3 is 15 amino acids long. Germline CDR1 is LGHNA and CDR2 is YSLEER. As DNA, the CDR3 is TGCGCCAGCAGCCAAGAATCGGGGGGCAGAGATACGCAGTATTTT. Encoded protein: CASSQESGGRDTQYF.

This chain connects TRBV6-1 to TRBJ2-3; 8 bases agree with TRBD1. CDR3 size: 13 residues. Germline V gene data show CDR1 as MNHNS and CDR2 as SASEGT. The V segment lost 5 bases and the J segment 5 bases; nucleotides outside the gene matches: 3. The CDR3 region is CASSLQGGDTQYF. CDR3 sequence (DNA): TGTGCCAGCAGTTTACAGGGGGGAGATACGCAGTATTTT.

V is TRBV27 and J is TRBJ1-1, with 7 positions matching TRBD1. CDR1 is MNHEY and CDR2 is SMNVEV in the germline V gene (reference sequence). The CDR3 has 13 residues. The ends lost 4 bases at V and 8 bases at J; junction bases unmatched: 7. The CDR3 region has the DNA TGTGCCAGCAGTTCCCGACAGGGAATAGAAGCTTTCTTT. Protein product: CASSSRQGIEAFF.

The rearrangement joins TRBV11-2 to TRBJ2-3, with TRBD2 as a possible D gene (5 bases). Germline loops: CDR1 SGHAT, CDR2 FQNNGV. The ends were cut back, 7 bases at V and 7 bases at J, with 9 bases in the middle. The CDR3 consists of 11 residues. CDR3 sequence reads: CASKLGNTQYF. The DNA for the CDR3 is TGTGCCAGCAAACTCGGGAATACGCAGTATTTT.

This chain's CDR3 is CASSFGGADGYTF. The CDR3 DNA is TGTGCCAGCAGTTTCGGAGGGGCGGATGGCTACACCTTC. The J gene is TRBJ1-2, the V gene TRBV27, with a weak D call TRBD1 (5 bases). The CDR3 consists of 13 residues. V dropped 3 bases and J dropped 6 bases, with 11 bases sitting between them. Per germline, CDR1 MNHEY and CDR2 SMNVEV (reference sequence).

V and J are TRBV7-2 and TRBJ2-3, with D perhaps matching TRBD2 (7 bases). Trimming stripped 2 bases from V and 1 base from J, with 13 bases between. This CDR3 has 16 residues. Germline V lookup: CDR1 SGHTA, CDR2 FQGNSA. The CDR3 protein is CASSLRGRGGTDTQYF. DNA of the CDR3: TGTGCCAGCAGCTTACGGGGGAGGGGGGGCACAGATACGCAGTATTTT. Complete variable domain (other parts from reference TRBV7-2 and TRBJ2-3): GAGVSQSPSNKVTEKGKDVELRCDPISGHTALYWYRQSLGQGLEFLIYFQGNSAPDKSGLPSDRFSAERTGGSVSTLTIQRTQQEDSAVYLCASSLRGRGGTDTQYFGPGTRLTVL.

A few counts support this clone. This chain uses TRBV5-8 with TRBJ2-3; TRBD2 matches 12 bases. In germline, CDR1 is SGHTS, CDR2 YDEGEE. The V segment lost 3 bases and the J segment 0 bases; nucleotides outside the gene matches: 8. This CDR3 is built from 18 residues. The chain's CDR3 is CASSSRTSGASSTDTQYF. CDR3 nucleotide sequence: TGTGCCAGCAGCTCACGGACTAGCGGGGCTTCTAGCACAGATACGCAGTATTTT.

This clone was counted only a few times. J is TRBJ1-4 and V is TRBV29-1, with 9 bases fitting TRBD1. V was pared by 7 bases and J by 10 bases, with 10 bases of the junction left unmatched. This CDR3 has 13 residues. Germline assignment: CDR1 SQVTM and CDR2 ANQGSEA. The CDR3 region is CSDGGTGYVKLFF. The CDR3 nucleotides read TGCAGCGATGGGGGGACAGGGTACGTAAAACTGTTTTTT.

The chain employs TRBV5-6 and TRBJ2-7; a possible D gene is TRBD2 (5 bases). The V gene lost 4 bases and the J gene lost 0 bases, with 14 bases spanning the gap. Germline V gene sequence: CDR1 SGHDT, CDR2 YYEEEE. The CDR3 loop spans 15 amino acids. This CDR3 reads CASSTLTRVSYEQYF. DNA of the CDR3: TGTGCCAGCAGCACACTAACTAGGGTCTCCTACGAGCAGTACTTC. Filled out from reference TRBV5-6 and TRBJ2-7, the complete variable domain reads DAGVTQSPTHLIKTRGQQVTLRCSPKSGHDTVSWYQQALGQGPQFIFQYYEEEERQRGNFPDRFSGHQFPNYSSELNVNALLLGDSALYLCASSTLTRVSYEQYFGPGTRLTVT.